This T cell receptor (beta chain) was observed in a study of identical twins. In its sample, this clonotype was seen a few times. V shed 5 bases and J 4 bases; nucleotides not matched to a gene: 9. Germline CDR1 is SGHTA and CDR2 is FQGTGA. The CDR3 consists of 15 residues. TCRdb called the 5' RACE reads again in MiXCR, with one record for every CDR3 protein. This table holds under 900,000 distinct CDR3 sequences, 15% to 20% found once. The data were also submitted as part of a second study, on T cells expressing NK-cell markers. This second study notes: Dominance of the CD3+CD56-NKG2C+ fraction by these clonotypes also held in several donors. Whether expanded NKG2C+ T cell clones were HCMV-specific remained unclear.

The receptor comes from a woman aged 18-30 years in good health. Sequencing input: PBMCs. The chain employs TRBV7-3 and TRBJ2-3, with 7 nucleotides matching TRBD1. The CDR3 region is CASSDRQGPPDTQYF. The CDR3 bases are TGTGCCAGCAGCGACCGACAGGGCCCTCCAGATACGCAGTATTTT.